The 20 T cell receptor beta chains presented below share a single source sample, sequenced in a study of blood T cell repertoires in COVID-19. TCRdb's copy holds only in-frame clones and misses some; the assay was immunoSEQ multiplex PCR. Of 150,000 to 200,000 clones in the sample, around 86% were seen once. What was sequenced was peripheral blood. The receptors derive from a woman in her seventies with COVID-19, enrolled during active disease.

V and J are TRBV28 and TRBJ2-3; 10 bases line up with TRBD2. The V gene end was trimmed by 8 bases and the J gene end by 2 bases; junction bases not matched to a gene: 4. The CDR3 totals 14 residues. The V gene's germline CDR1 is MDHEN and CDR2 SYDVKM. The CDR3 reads CASGLAGVTDTQYF. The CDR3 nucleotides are TGTGCCAGCGGGCTAGCGGGAGTCACAGATACGCAGTATTTT.

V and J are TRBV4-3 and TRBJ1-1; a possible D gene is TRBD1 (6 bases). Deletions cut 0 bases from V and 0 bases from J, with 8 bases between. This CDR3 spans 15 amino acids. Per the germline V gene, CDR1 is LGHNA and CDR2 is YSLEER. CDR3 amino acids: CASSQDSGVNTEAFF. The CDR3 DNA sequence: TGCGCCAGCAGCCAAGATTCAGGGGTGAACACTGAAGCTTTCTTT.

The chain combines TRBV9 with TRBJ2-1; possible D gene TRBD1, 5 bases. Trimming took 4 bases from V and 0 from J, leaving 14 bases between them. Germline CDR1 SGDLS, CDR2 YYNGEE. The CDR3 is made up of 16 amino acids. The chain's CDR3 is CASSQQGASSYNEQFF. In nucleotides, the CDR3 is TGTGCCAGCAGCCAGCAAGGGGCCAGCTCCTACAATGAGCAGTTCTTC.

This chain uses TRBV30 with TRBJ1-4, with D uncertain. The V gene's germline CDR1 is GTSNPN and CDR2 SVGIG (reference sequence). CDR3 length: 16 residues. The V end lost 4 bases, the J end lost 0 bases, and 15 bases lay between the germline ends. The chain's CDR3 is CAWTKSYYATNEKLFF. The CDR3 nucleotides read TGTGCCTGGACGAAGAGTTACTATGCAACTAATGAAAAACTGTTTTTT.

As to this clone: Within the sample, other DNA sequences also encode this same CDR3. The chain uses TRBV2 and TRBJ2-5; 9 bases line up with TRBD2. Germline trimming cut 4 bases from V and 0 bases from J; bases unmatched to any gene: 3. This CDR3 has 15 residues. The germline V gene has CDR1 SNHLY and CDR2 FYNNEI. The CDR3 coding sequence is TGTGCCAGCAGTGGAGCGGGAGGTTACCAAGAGACCCAGTACTTC. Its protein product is CASSGAGGYQETQYF.

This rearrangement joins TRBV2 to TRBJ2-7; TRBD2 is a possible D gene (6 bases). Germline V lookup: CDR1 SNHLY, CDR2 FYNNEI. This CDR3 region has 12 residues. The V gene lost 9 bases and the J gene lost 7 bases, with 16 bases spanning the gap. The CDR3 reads CASQGLAREQYF. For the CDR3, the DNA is TGTGCCAGTCAGGGACTGGCGAGGGAGCAGTACTTC.

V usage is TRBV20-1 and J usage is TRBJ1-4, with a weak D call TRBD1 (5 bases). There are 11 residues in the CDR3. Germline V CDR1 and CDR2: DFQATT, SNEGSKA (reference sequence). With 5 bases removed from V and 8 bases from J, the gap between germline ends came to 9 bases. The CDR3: CSASGGEKLFF. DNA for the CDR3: TGCAGTGCTTCGGGGGGAGAAAAACTGTTTTTT.

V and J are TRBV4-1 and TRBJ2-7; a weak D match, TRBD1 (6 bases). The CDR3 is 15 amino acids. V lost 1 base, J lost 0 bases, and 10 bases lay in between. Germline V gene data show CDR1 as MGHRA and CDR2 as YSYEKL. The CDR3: CASSQAETGSYEQYF. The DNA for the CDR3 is TGCGCCAGCAGCCAAGCCGAGACAGGCTCCTACGAGCAGTACTTC.

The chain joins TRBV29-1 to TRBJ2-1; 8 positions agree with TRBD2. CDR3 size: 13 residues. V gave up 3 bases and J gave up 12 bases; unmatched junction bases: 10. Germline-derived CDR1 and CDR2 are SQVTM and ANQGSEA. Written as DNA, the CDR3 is TGCAGCGTTGAGGTGCGGAGCGGGAGTGGGCAGTTCTTC. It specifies CSVEVRSGSGQFF.

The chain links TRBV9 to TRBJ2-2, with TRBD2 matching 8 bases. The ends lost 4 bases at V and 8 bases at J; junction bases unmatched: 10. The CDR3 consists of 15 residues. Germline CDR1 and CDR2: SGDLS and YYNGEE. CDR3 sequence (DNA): TGTGCCAGCAGCCCCCGCGGGGGGCAGTCGGGGGAGCTGTTTTTT. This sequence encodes CASSPRGGQSGELFF.

The CDR3 DNA reads as TGTGCCAGCAGTCCCGTCGCGGGAGGCACAGATACGCAGTATTTT. Its translation: CASSPVAGGTDTQYF. V is TRBV28 and J is TRBJ2-3, with TRBD2 matching over 7 bases. This CDR3 is built from 15 residues. Germline-derived CDR1 and CDR2 are MDHEN and SYDVKM. V lost 5 bases to trimming and J lost 1 base; unmatched junction nucleotides: 6.

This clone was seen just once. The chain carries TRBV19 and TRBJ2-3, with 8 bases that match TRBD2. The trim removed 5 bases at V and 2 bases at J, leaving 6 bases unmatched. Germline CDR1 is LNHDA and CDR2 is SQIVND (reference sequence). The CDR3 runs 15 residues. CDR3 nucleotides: TGTGCCAGTAGTCACGGGGGGGGTTCCACAGATACGCAGTATTTT. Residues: CASSHGGGSTDTQYF.

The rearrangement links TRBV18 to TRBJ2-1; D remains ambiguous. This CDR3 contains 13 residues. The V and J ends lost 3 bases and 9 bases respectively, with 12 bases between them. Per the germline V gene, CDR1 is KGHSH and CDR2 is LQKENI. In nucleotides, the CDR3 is TGTGCCAGCTCACCCCTCGTTATATCTGAGCAGTTCTTC. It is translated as CASSPLVISEQFF.

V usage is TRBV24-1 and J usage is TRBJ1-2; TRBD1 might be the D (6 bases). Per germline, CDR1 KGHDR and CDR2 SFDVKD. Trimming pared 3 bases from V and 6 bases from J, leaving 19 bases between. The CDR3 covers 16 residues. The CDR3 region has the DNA TGTGCCACCAGTGATCCTCGACAGGCCGGCAGCGATGGCTACACCTTC. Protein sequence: CATSDPRQAGSDGYTF.

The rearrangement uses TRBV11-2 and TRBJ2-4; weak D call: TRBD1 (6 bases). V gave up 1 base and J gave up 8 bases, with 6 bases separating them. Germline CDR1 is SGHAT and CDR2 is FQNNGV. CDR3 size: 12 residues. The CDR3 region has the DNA TGTGCCAGCAGCTTAGCAGGGGACATTCAGTACTTC. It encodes CASSLAGDIQYF.

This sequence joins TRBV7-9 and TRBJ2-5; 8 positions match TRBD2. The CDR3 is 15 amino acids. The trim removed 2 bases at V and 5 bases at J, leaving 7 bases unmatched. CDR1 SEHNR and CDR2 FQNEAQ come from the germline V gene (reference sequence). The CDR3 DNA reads TGTGCCAGCAGCTTATTCCTTGGCGGGAGGGAGACCCAGTACTTC. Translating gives CASSLFLGGRETQYF.

CDR3 protein: CASSQGGRGIYGYTF. The CDR3 DNA sequence: TGTGCCAGCAGCCAGGGGGGAAGGGGAATATATGGCTACACCTTC. The chain combines TRBV7-9 with TRBJ1-2, with 7 nucleotides matching TRBD1. Trimming cost V 5 bases and J 5 bases; bases outside gene matches: 11. The CDR3 runs to 15 residues. The germline V gene encodes CDR1 SEHNR and CDR2 FQNEAQ (reference sequence).

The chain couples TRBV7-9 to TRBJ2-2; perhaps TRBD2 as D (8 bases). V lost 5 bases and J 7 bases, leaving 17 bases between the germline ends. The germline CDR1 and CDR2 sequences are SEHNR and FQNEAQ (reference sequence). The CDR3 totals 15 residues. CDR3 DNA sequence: TGTGCCAGCAGCGCCAGGGGGACTAGTCTCGGGGAGCTGTTTTTT. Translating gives CASSARGTSLGELFF.

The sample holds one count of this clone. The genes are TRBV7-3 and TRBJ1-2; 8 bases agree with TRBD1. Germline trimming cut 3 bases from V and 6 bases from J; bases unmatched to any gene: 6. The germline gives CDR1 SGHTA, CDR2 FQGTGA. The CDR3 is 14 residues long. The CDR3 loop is CASSLSGQGNGYTF. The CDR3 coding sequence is TGTGCCAGCAGCTTGTCCGGACAGGGAAATGGCTACACCTTC.

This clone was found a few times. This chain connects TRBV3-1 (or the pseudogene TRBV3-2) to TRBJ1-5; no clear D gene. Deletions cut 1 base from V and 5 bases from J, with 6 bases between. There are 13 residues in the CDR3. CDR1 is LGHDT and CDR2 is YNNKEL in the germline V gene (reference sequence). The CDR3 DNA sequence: TGTGCCAGCAGCCAAGGGTTAGATCAGCCCCAGCATTTT. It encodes CASSQGLDQPQHF.